This is a list of T cell receptor beta chains from one sample in a study of neurological immune-mediated disorders. TCRdb ran MiXCR on the 5' RACE reads and lists one entry per CDR3 protein. Here the sample spans about 23,000 distinct CDR3 sequences, about an eighth being singletons. Material: PBMCs. The receptors originated from a woman between 55 and 75 years old with HTLV-1-associated myelopathy (HAM/TSP). CDR3s leave out the opening cysteine and the closing phenylalanine or tryptophan. Rows may omit the clone size; those that give it use once, few, many or a size class.

CDR3aa	v_gene	j_gene	abundance
ASSLRGPRFTGELF	TRBV13	TRBJ2-2	few
ASSLVTGLEGLNYGYT	TRBV7-2	TRBJ1-2	many
ASGVGQGSHEQY	TRBV25-1	TRBJ2-7	few
SAVSGSHEQY	TRBV20-1	TRBJ2-7	-
ASSYIKGTESTDTQY	TRBV6-6	TRBJ2-3	many
ASSHTLNTEAF	TRBV5-1	TRBJ1-1	many
ASSYGQGNRNSPLH	TRBV6-5	TRBJ1-6	many
ASSPPVMSTEAF	TRBV18	TRBJ1-1	-
VNPSGAPYYEQF	TRBV12-3/TRBV12-4	TRBJ2-1	-
ASSPQGPYEQY	TRBV11-2	TRBJ2-7	few
ASSRQGGSNQPQH	TRBV7-9	TRBJ1-5	many
SARGGQGLTLNYGYT	TRBV20-1	TRBJ1-2	many
ASTYTRSSYEQY	TRBV6-1	TRBJ2-7	many